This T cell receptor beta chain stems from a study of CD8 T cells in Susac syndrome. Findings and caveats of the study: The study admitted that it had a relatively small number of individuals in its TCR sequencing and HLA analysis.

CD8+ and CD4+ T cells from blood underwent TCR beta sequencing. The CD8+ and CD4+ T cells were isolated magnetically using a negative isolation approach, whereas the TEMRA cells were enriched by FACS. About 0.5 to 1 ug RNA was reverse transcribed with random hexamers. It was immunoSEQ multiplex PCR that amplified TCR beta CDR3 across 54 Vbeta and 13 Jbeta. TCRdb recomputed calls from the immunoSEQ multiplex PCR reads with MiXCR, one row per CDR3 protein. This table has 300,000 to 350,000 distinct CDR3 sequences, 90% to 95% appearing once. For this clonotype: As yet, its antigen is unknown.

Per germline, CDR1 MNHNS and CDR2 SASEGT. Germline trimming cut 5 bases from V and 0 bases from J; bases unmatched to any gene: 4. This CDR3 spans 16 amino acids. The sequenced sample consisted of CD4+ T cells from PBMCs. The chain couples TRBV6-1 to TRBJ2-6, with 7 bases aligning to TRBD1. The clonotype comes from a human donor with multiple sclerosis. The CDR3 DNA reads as TGTGCCAGCAGTAAGGACAGGTTCTCTGGGGCCAACGTCCTGACTTTC. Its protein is CASSKDRFSGANVLTF.